This paragraph covers one TCR beta chain sequence. Its specificity is unknown. Libraries were prepared by immunoSEQ multiplex PCR; TCRdb keeps only in-frame clonotypes and omits some of them. The table lists about 80,000 clones, 94% of them singletons. The length of the CDR3 is 12 residues. Looked up from germline, CDR1 is SEHNR and CDR2 is FQNEAQ (reference sequence). Trimming removed 3 bases from V and 6 bases from J, with 8 bases in between. The data stem from a study of OX40 agonist ivuxolimab in advanced cancers. Study-wide findings and caveats: By week 6 at 0.1 to 3.0 mg/kg, blood CD4+ and CD8+ T cells had expanded clonally.

This TCR derives from an adult with an advanced solid tumor such as melanoma, head and neck, liver or kidney cancer. Sequencing used CD4+ or CD8+ T cells sorted from blood, obtained in a trial of the OX40 agonist ivuxolimab. The chain couples TRBV7-9 to TRBJ1-1, with D unclear. This CDR3 is CASSFPPSEAFF. As DNA, the CDR3 is TGTGCCAGCAGCTTCCCTCCCTCTGAAGCTTTCTTT.